The rows below give T cell receptor beta chains drawn from one sample of a study of persistence of HIV-infected CD4 T cells. The antigens these receptors bind are not known. The repertoire was sequenced with immunoSEQ multiplex PCR; TCRdb's copy has only in-frame clones and lacks some. The sample includes about 15,000 clones, 71% of them seen just once. The material was CD4+ T cells sorted from PBMCs after approximately 19-hour stimulation, obtained from a patient who received antiretroviral therapy. Receptors were obtained from an adult man with HIV who was CMV-seropositive. Both conserved end residues are part of each CDR3.

V gene | CDR3 protein
TRBV4-1 | CASSQEAGSNQPQHF
TRBV7-9 | CASSRRGGDFGNTIYF
TRBV9 | CASSVGQGNYEQYF
TRBV4-2 | CASSHTSSYNSPLHF
TRBV5-1 | CASSLGGQGSGNTIYF
TRBV7-9 | CASSSLRSVSLNTEAFF
TRBV30 | CALGTHSNQPQHF
TRBV7-6 | CASSSREDQPQHF
TRBV4-1 | CASSQDPGNSNQPQHF
TRBV18 | CASSPNPAVPLSGNTIYF
TRBV9 | CASSVDQGNYGYTF
TRBV5-1 | CASSLAPSGGAVGQFF
TRBV9 | CACRWCSEQFF
TRBV28 | CASDRGQADSGNTIYF
TRBV10-3 | CAITPGGGPDTQYF
TRBV12-3/TRBV12-4 | CASSPGYGYTF
TRBV9 | CASSPRVAGAYEQYF
TRBV5-1 | CASSLTGPTDTQYF
TRBV24-1 | CATSDSLTGLSGNTIYF
TRBV7-6 | CASSPSRQRHNEKLFF
TRBV19 | CASSTSRDRRTDTQYF
TRBV7-9 | CASSLDGSNQPQHF
TRBV5-1 | CASSLRGGNEQYF
TRBV28 | CASRQGRVIAGELFF
TRBV5-4 | CASSSGLGGEANTGELFF
TRBV28 | CASTLGGGSSYEQYF
TRBV28 | CASSLPQGSLGLFF
TRBV5-1 | CASSLPGGGNTEAFF
TRBV12-3/TRBV12-4 | CASSPVREAFF
TRBV7-8 | CASSLGGSNYGYTF
TRBV7-6 | CASSLAIGQAMNTEAFF
TRBV9 | CASSVGTVPPLHF
TRBV5-4 | CASSLSPSRGSSEQYF
TRBV5-8 | CASSLGHLPYEQYF
TRBV15 | CATSRDRDSYEQYF
TRBV4-1 | CASSQVFTGTGIEKLFF
TRBV10-3 | CAIRRGGDYNEQFF
TRBV7-9 | CASSSAQGNTIYF
TRBV7-3 | CASSLGGSGNTIYF
TRBV9 | CASSVGRDPLNEQFF
TRBV20-1 | CSASRNLNTEAFF